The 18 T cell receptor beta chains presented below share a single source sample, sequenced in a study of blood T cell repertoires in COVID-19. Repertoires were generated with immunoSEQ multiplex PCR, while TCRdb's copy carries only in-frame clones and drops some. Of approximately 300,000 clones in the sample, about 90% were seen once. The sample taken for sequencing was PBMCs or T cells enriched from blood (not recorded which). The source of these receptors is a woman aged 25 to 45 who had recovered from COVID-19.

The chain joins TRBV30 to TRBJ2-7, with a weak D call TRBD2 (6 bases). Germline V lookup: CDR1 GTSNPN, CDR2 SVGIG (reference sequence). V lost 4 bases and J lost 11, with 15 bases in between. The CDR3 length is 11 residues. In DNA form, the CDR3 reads TGTGCCTGGAATCGGGGAAGGGAGGAGTACTTC. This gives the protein CAWNRGREEYF.

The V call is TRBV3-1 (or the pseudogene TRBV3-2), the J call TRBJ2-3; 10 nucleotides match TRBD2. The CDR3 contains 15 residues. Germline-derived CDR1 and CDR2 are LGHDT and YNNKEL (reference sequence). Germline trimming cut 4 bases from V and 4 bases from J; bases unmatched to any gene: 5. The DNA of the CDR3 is TGTGCCAGCAGCCTTCTAGCGGGGGATTCAGATACGCAGTATTTT. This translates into CASSLLAGDSDTQYF.

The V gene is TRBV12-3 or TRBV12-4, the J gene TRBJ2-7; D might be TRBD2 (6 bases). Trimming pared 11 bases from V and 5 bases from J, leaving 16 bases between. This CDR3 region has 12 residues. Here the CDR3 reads CAGGNRRDEQYF. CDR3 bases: TGTGCCGGGGGGAATAGGAGAGACGAGCAGTACTTC.

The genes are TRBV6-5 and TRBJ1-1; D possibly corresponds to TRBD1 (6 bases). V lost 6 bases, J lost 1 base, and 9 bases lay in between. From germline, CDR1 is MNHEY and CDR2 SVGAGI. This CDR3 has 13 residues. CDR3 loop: CASRRTENTEAFF. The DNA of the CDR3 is TGTGCCAGCAGGCGGACAGAGAACACTGAAGCTTTCTTT.

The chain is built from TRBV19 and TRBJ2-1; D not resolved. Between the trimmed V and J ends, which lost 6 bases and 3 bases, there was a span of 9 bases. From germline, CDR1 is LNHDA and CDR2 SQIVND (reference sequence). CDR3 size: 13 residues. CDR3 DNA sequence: TGTGCCAGTAGGCGAAGCGACTACAATGAGCAGTTCTTC. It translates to CASRRSDYNEQFF.

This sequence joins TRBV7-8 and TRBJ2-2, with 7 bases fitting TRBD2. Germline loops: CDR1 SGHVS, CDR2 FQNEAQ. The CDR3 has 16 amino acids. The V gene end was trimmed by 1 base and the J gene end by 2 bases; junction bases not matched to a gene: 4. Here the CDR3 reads CASSLGGGANTGELFF. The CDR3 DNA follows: TGTGCCAGCAGCTTAGGCGGGGGAGCAAACACCGGGGAGCTGTTTTTT.

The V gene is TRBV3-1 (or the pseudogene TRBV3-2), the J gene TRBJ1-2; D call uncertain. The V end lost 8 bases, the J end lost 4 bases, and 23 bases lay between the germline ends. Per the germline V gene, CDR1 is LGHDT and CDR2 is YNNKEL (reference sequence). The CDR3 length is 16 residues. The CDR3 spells CASFSSTAGQAYGYTF. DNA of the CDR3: TGTGCCAGCTTTAGTTCCACGGCGGGTCAGGCCTATGGCTACACCTTC.

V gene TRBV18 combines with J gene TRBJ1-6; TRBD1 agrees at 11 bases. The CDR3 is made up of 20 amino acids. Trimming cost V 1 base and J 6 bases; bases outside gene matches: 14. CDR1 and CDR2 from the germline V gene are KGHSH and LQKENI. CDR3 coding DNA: TGTGCCAGCTCACCACGGGGGCCCAGGACAGGGGGCCTATCTAATTCACCCCTCCACTTT. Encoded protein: CASSPRGPRTGGLSNSPLHF. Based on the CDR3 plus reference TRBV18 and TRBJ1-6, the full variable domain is NAGVMQNPRHLVRRRGQEARLRCSPMKGHSHVYWYRQLPEEGLKFMVYLQKENIIDESGMPKERFSAEFPKEGPSILRIQQVVRGDSAAYFCASSPRGPRTGGLSNSPLHFGNGTRLTVT.

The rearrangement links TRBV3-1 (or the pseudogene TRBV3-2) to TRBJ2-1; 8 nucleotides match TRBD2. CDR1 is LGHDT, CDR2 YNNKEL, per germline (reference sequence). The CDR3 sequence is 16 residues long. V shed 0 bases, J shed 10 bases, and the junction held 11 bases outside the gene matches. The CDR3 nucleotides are TGTGCCAGCAGCCAAGATCACGTCGGGGGGGCCAGGGAGCAGTTCTTC. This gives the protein CASSQDHVGGAREQFF.

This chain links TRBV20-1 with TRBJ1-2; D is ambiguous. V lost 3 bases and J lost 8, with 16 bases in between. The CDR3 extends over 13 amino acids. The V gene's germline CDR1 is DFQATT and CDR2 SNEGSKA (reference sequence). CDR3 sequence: CSASSAEALGYTF. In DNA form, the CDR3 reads TGCAGTGCTAGTTCTGCCGAGGCCCTAGGCTACACCTTC.

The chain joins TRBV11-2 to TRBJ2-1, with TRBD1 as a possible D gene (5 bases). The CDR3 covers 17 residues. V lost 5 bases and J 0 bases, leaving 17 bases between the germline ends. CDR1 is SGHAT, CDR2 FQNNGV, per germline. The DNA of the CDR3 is TGTGCCAGCAGCCTAAATTGGGGCGATAGCTCCTACAATGAGCAGTTCTTC. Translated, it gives CASSLNWGDSSYNEQFF.

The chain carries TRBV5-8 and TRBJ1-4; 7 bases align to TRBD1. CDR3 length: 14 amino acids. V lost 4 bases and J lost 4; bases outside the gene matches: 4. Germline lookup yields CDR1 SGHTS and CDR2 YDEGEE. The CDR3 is CASSIGTVNEKLFF. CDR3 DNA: TGTGCCAGCAGCATCGGGACAGTTAATGAAAAACTGTTTTTT.

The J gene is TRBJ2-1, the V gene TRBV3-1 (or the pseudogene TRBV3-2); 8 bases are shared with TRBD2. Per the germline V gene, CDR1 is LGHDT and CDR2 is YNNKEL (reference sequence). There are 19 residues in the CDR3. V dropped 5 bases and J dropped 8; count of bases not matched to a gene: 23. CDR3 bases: TGTGCCAGCAGCTGGTGCGGGGGGCGTATATTAAAACGGGGTTATGAGCAGTTCTTC. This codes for CASSWCGGRILKRGYEQFF.

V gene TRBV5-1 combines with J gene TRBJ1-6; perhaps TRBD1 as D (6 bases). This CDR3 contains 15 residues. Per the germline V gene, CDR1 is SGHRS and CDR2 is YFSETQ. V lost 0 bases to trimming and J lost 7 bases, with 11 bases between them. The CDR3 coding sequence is TGCGCCAGCAGCTTGGAGCCAGGGGTCAATTCACCCCTCCACTTT. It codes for CASSLEPGVNSPLHF.

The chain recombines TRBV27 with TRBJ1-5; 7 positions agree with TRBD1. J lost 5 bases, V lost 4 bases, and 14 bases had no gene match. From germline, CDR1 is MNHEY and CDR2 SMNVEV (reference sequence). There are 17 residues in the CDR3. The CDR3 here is CASSSWGGGGGDQPQHF. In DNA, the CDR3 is TGTGCCAGCAGTTCCTGGGGCGGAGGGGGCGGAGATCAGCCCCAGCATTTT.

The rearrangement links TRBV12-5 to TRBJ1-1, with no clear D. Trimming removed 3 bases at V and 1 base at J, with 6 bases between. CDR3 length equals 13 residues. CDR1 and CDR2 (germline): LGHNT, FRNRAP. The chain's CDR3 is CASGLQENTEAFF. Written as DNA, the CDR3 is TGTGCTAGTGGTTTACAAGAGAACACTGAAGCTTTCTTT.

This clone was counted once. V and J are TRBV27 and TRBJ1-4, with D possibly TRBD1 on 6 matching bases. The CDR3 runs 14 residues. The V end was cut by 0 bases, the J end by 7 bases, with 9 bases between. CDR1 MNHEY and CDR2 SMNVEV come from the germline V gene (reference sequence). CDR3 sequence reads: CASSLSRGIEKLFF. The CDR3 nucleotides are TGTGCCAGCAGTTTATCAAGGGGGATTGAAAAACTGTTTTTT.

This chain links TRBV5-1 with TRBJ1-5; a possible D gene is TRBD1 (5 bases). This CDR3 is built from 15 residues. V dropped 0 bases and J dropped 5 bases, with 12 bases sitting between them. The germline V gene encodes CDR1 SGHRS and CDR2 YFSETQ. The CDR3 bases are TGCGCCAGCAGCTTGGGCGGGGGGATCGATCAGCCCCAGCATTTT. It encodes CASSLGGGIDQPQHF.